Listed here are 5 T cell receptor beta chains from one sample, sequenced in a study of T-cell memory formation after mild COVID-19. TCRdb analysed the 5' RACE reads with MiXCR anew, one entry per CDR3 protein. The sample comprises 450,000 or so distinct CDR3 sequences, approximately 25% of which are singletons, and approximately 13% rests with the top ten. Sequencing was done on a sample of PBMCs or a T cell subset sorted from them (not recorded which). These receptors came from an adult woman who had mild COVID-19 (a few samples of this study predate the infection). Cell type and time point are not known.

V is TRBV14 and J is TRBJ2-1; 8 nucleotides match TRBD2. Losses at the gene ends were 0 bases for V and 13 bases for J; bases not matched to a gene: 11. Germline CDR1 and CDR2: SGHDN and FVKESK. This CDR3 region has 15 residues. The chain's CDR3 is CASSQDLRTSPNQFF. CDR3 in DNA: TGTGCCAGCAGCCAAGATTTGAGGACTAGCCCCAATCAGTTCTTC.

The chain uses TRBV12-3 or TRBV12-4 and TRBJ1-6; no clear D. The CDR3 loop spans 13 amino acids. V shed 8 bases and J shed 5 bases, with 10 bases lying between them. CDR3 sequence: CASLEDNNSPLHF. In nucleotides, the CDR3 is TGTGCCAGCCTCGAAGATAATAATTCACCCCTCCACTTT.

In this sample, this clonotype turned up a few times. J is TRBJ2-3 and V is TRBV20-1, with D perhaps matching TRBD2 (5 bases). CDR1 and CDR2 (germline): DFQATT, SNEGSKA (reference sequence). V was pared by 7 bases and J by 4 bases, with 12 bases between. The CDR3 has 12 amino acids. In DNA form, the CDR3 reads TGCAGTGTGGGAACTAGATCAGATACGCAGTATTTT. Translation: CSVGTRSDTQYF.

In its sample, this clonotype was seen many times. V usage is TRBV6-5 and J usage is TRBJ2-7, with D hard to call. CDR1 is MNHEY and CDR2 is SVGAGI in the germline V gene. The CDR3 sequence is 14 residues long. V was shortened by 3 bases and J by 1 base, with 10 bases between the two germline ends. DNA of the CDR3: TGTGCCAGCAGTTATACCGAAGGATCCTACGAGCAGTACTTC. Protein: CASSYTEGSYEQYF.

This clonotype occurred a few times. For the CDR3, the DNA is TGTGCCAGCAGCCAGACCGCGACAGGGCCTATGGACACCATATATTTT. This gives the protein CASSQTATGPMDTIYF. The chain couples TRBV3-1 to TRBJ1-3; 7 positions match TRBD1. This CDR3 has 16 residues. Germline CDR1 reads LGHDT; CDR2 reads YNNKEL (reference sequence). After removal of 3 bases from V and 8 bases from J, the junction contained 13 bases not matched to a gene.